The present T cell receptor (beta chain) was sequenced within a study of blood T cells in healthy people across ages. General study points: Bulk PBMC profiling left naive and antigen-experienced comparisons inconclusive.

Turning to this clonotype: Its antigen remains unknown.

Looked up from germline, CDR1 is MGHRA and CDR2 is YSYEKL. Trimming cost V 1 base and J 4 bases, with 13 bases left between them. The CDR3 length is 16 residues. With a J-beta primer mix and a sample-barcoded 5' primer, a second PCR ran roughly 6 to 12 cycles. Every cDNA was tagged by a template-switch adaptor with 12 random nucleotides. TCRdb reprocessed the 5' RACE reads with MiXCR, giving one entry per CDR3 protein. The repertoire has more than 650,000 distinct CDR3 sequences, under 30% of them found once; the top ten carry 3%. This sample was also put to use in a study of T cells of mothers and their children. Per that paper: All donors were healthy and Caucasian; they were a few mothers and their six children.

The sample taken for sequencing was blood. The chain combines TRBV4-1 with TRBJ2-2; a weak D match, TRBD2 (5 bases). This TCR came from a boy aged 5 to 17 in good health. The CDR3 protein is CASSQGGGLGTGELFF. CDR3 in DNA: TGCGCCAGCAGCCAAGGTGGCGGGCTCGGCACCGGGGAGCTGTTTTTT.